The 22 T cell receptor beta chains below all came from one sample that was sequenced in a study of OX40 agonist ivuxolimab in advanced cancers. Sequenced by immunoSEQ multiplex PCR; TCRdb stores in-frame clones only, minus some. The data contain approximately 60,000 clones, roughly 84% of them singletons. The specimen was CD4+ or CD8+ T cells sorted from blood, collected in a trial of the OX40 agonist ivuxolimab. The receptors here all came from an adult with an advanced solid tumor such as melanoma, head and neck, liver or kidney cancer.

This clone came up once. V and J are TRBV5-4 and TRBJ1-1, with a tentative D call TRBD1 (5 bases). V was clipped by 4 bases and J by 2 bases, with 12 bases between them. The CDR3 spans 14 residues. The germline V gene encodes CDR1 SGHNT and CDR2 YYREEE (reference sequence). The CDR3 loop is CASSIDSLNTEAFF. Here the CDR3 DNA reads TGTGCCAGCAGCATAGACAGCTTAAACACTGAAGCTTTCTTT.

V gene TRBV10-2 combines with J gene TRBJ2-2; D unclear. CDR1 is WSHSY, CDR2 SAAADI, per germline. The CDR3 has 13 amino acids. CDR3 in amino acids: CALRVQNTGELFF. The CDR3 DNA reads as TGCGCTCTTCGGGTCCAGAACACCGGGGAGCTGTTTTTT.

The chain recombines TRBV19 with TRBJ2-1, with a tentative D call TRBD1 (7 bases). V shed 5 bases and J shed 10 bases, with 21 bases lying between them. Germline CDR1 LNHDA, CDR2 SQIVND (reference sequence). There are 15 residues in the CDR3. The CDR3 coding sequence is TGTGCCAGTAGTCGGGCAGGGGGGAGAATTAGGGAGCAGTTCTTC. Translated: CASSRAGGRIREQFF.

This sequence joins TRBV9 and TRBJ2-1; D may match TRBD1 or TRBD2 (6 bases each). Germline V gene data show CDR1 as SGDLS and CDR2 as YYNGEE. Trimming took 3 bases from V and 6 from J, leaving 13 bases between them. The CDR3 length is 14 residues. CDR3 nucleotide sequence: TGTGCCAGCAGCGCTCGAGGGGGGAGCAATGAGCAGTTCTTC. It yields the protein CASSARGGSNEQFF.

The chain is built from TRBV18 and TRBJ2-7, with D possibly matching TRBD2 (6 bases). This CDR3 is built from 14 residues. V was shortened by 6 bases and J by 1 base, with 13 bases between the two germline ends. Germline CDR1 KGHSH, CDR2 LQKENI. The DNA for the CDR3 is TGTGCCAGCTCCCCGCGGGGTGGGTCCTACGAGCAGTACTTC. This gives the protein CASSPRGGSYEQYF.

A few counts support this clone. V gene TRBV5-6 combines with J gene TRBJ1-3; D remains ambiguous. The CDR3 has 14 residues. The V end was cut by 1 base, the J end by 4 bases, with 9 bases between. From germline, CDR1 is SGHDT and CDR2 YYEEEE. CDR3 sequence reads: CASSLWTPGNTIYF. CDR3 nucleotide sequence: TGTGCCAGCAGCTTGTGGACGCCCGGAAACACCATATATTTT.

J is TRBJ2-7 and V is TRBV28; tentatively, D is TRBD2 (5 bases). Germline CDR1 MDHEN, CDR2 SYDVKM. Trimming took 6 bases from V and 2 from J, leaving 17 bases between them. CDR3 size: 15 residues. CDR3 protein: CASSLTSDFTYEQYF. The CDR3 DNA reads as TGTGCCAGCAGCCTTACGTCGGACTTCACCTACGAGCAGTACTTC.

This chain joins TRBV7-8 and TRBJ1-1, with D possibly TRBD1 on 5 matching bases. V was clipped by 3 bases and J by 1 base, with 12 bases between them. Germline V gene lookup returns CDR1 SGHVS and CDR2 FQNEAQ. CDR3 length: 15 residues. CDR3 in DNA: TGTGCCAGCAGCTTTCGGGACGGACGGAACACTGAAGCTTTCTTT. Translating it yields CASSFRDGRNTEAFF.

The rearrangement joins TRBV7-9 to TRBJ1-1; no clear D. The CDR3 has 15 residues. CDR1 and CDR2 (germline): SEHNR, FQNEAQ (reference sequence). The germline V and J ends were trimmed by 2 bases and 1 base, with 11 bases remaining between them. CDR3: CASSLNGVPNTEAFF. The CDR3 DNA is TGTGCCAGCAGCTTAAATGGGGTGCCGAACACTGAAGCTTTCTTT.

Only one count was recorded for this clone. This chain links TRBV9 with TRBJ1-2, with 8 nucleotides matching TRBD1. The CDR3 runs to 15 residues. V shed 0 bases, J shed 8 bases, and the junction held 9 bases outside the gene matches. From germline, CDR1 is SGDLS and CDR2 YYNGEE. The DNA for the CDR3 is TGTGCCAGCAGCGTAGGGCCGACAGGGGAAAAAGGCTACACCTTC. It encodes CASSVGPTGEKGYTF. Complete variable domain (other parts from reference TRBV9 and TRBJ1-2): DSGVTQTPKHLITATGQRVTLRCSPRSGDLSVYWYQQSLDQGLQFLIQYYNGEERAKGNILERFSAQQFPDLHSELNLSSLELGDSALYFCASSVGPTGEKGYTFGSGTRLTVV.

The chain employs TRBV6-5 and TRBJ2-3; 10 bases map to TRBD2. CDR3 length equals 16 residues. Germline CDR1 is MNHEY and CDR2 is SVGAGI. V shed 4 bases, J shed 5 bases, and the junction held 9 bases outside the gene matches. The DNA for the CDR3 is TGTGCCAGCAGTTCTAGCGGGAGAGTATGGGGAGATACGCAGTATTTT. This gives the protein CASSSSGRVWGDTQYF.

The genes are TRBV19 and TRBJ1-1; D ambiguous. The CDR3 totals 16 residues. Germline CDR1 is LNHDA and CDR2 is SQIVND (reference sequence). V was pared by 8 bases and J by 0 bases, with 19 bases between. CDR3 bases: TGTGCCAGTCAAGTGGGGAGGAATCGAATGAACACTGAAGCTTTCTTT. Protein sequence: CASQVGRNRMNTEAFF.

The J gene is TRBJ1-2, the V gene TRBV4-2; D unresolved. Trimming removed 0 bases at V and 4 bases at J, with 9 bases between. The CDR3 has 14 amino acids. CDR1 and CDR2 from the germline V gene are LGHNA and YNFKEQ. The CDR3 DNA reads as TGTGCCAGCAGCCAAGAGGGGATTAGCTATGGCTACACCTTC. This encodes CASSQEGISYGYTF.

The rearrangement joins TRBV10-2 to TRBJ1-2; D uncertain. V lost 5 bases and J 4 bases, leaving 11 bases between the germline ends. The CDR3 sequence is 13 residues long. Germline-derived CDR1 and CDR2 are WSHSY and SAAADI. The CDR3 protein is CASSWSEGYGYTF. CDR3 nucleotides: TGCGCCAGCAGTTGGTCAGAGGGCTATGGCTACACCTTC.

In its sample, this clone was seen once. The chain has TRBV10-3 and TRBJ2-5, with D perhaps TRBD1 (5 bases). The DNA end is a closer match to TRBJ2-7, so the J assignment may be wrong. Germline V gene lookup returns CDR1 ENHRY and CDR2 SYGVKD. The CDR3 sequence is 14 residues long. In DNA form, the CDR3 reads TGTGCCATCATGGATAGGGGCAAATCCTACGAGCAGTACTTC. This encodes CAIMDRGKSYEQYF.

This chain uses TRBV5-1 with TRBJ2-1; 9 positions match TRBD1. The germline V gene has CDR1 SGHRS and CDR2 YFSETQ. The J segment lost 5 bases and the V segment lost 0 bases, leaving 6 bases of the junction unmatched. The CDR3 length is 16 residues. The CDR3 protein is CASSLDGTGPHNEQFF. The CDR3 nucleotides are TGCGCCAGCAGCTTGGACGGGACAGGGCCCCACAATGAGCAGTTCTTC.

The chain combines TRBV5-1 with TRBJ2-3, with 11 bases matching TRBD2. The J segment lost 1 base and the V segment lost 4 bases, leaving 2 bases of the junction unmatched. Germline CDR1 SGHRS, CDR2 YFSETQ. The CDR3 is 15 amino acids. The chain's CDR3 is CASSPLAGGTDTQYF. The CDR3 nucleotides read TGCGCCAGCAGCCCACTAGCGGGGGGCACAGATACGCAGTATTTT.

The genes are TRBV4-2 and TRBJ2-7; D possibly corresponds to TRBD2 (5 bases). Germline lookup yields CDR1 LGHNA and CDR2 YNFKEQ. The ends were cut back, 0 bases at V and 6 bases at J, with 9 bases in the middle. CDR3 length equals 13 residues. The CDR3 reads CASSQDGLAEQYF. The CDR3 DNA is TGTGCCAGCAGCCAAGATGGGCTAGCCGAGCAGTACTTC.

The chain combines TRBV27 with TRBJ2-7; 7 nucleotides match TRBD2. J gave up 1 base and V 1 base, and 4 bases lay outside the gene matches. The germline gives CDR1 MNHEY, CDR2 SMNVEV (reference sequence). The CDR3 consists of 15 residues. This CDR3 reads CASSLYASGSYEQYF. The CDR3 DNA reads TGTGCCAGCAGTTTATATGCTAGCGGATCCTACGAGCAGTACTTC.

J is TRBJ1-5 and V is TRBV28; D is ambiguous. Germline CDR1 and CDR2: MDHEN and SYDVKM. Trimming took 5 bases from V and 1 from J, leaving 9 bases between them. The CDR3 totals 14 residues. CDR3 region: CASSEDGSNQPQHF. As DNA, the CDR3 is TGTGCCAGCAGTGAGGACGGAAGCAATCAGCCCCAGCATTTT.

V gene TRBV5-5 combines with J gene TRBJ1-5, with TRBD1 matching over 7 bases. This CDR3 is 14 amino acids long. With V trimmed by 0 bases and J by 5 bases, 2 bases remained unmatched. CDR1 is SGHKS and CDR2 is YYEKEE in the germline V gene (reference sequence). CDR3 DNA: TGTGCCAGCAGCTTGGTTGGACAGGATCAGCCCCAGCATTTT. This sequence encodes CASSLVGQDQPQHF.

CDR3 sequence: CASSPSGGSSYEQYF. CDR3 in DNA: TGTGCCAGCAGCCCTAGCGGGGGGTCCTCCTACGAGCAGTACTTC. The chain couples TRBV7-2 to TRBJ2-7, with 11 bases fitting TRBD2. Trimming at V came to 5 bases and at J to 0 bases, leaving 3 bases not matched to a gene. This CDR3 has 15 residues. The germline V gene has CDR1 SGHTA and CDR2 FQGNSA.